Presented here are 17 T cell receptor beta chains from one specimen sequenced in a study of CD8+CD57+ T cells in acquired aplastic anemia. Genomic DNA was employed as the template in profiling TCR beta VDJ and CDR3. One entry per CDR3 protein, called by TCRdb with MiXCR from the reads. The table records about 180,000 distinct CDR3 sequences, approximately 45% of them present only once. Sample: sorted CD4+, CD8+, or CD8+CD57+ T cells (not recorded which) from PBMCs. Source of these receptors: a human donor in good health.

The table lists this clonotype with many counts. The rearrangement uses TRBV4-2 and TRBJ2-6; 8 nucleotides match TRBD1. V trimming: 4 bases; J trimming: 0 bases; junction bases outside the gene matches: 14. The CDR3 consists of 20 residues. The germline gives CDR1 LGHNA, CDR2 YNFKEQ. The chain's CDR3 is CASSPVLTTGVPSGANVLTF. The CDR3 DNA reads as TGTGCCAGCAGCCCTGTGCTAACGACAGGGGTTCCCTCTGGGGCCAACGTCCTGACTTTC.

This clonotype was observed a few times. V is TRBV7-9 and J is TRBJ2-7; D is uncertain. Trimming left V 8 bases short and J 2 bases short, with 10 bases between. The CDR3 is 12 residues long. The germline V gene has CDR1 SEHNR and CDR2 FQNEAQ (reference sequence). The CDR3 DNA is TGTGCCAGCGCTGCGGAACCCTACGAGCAGTACTTC. This codes for CASAAEPYEQYF.

Points on this clonotype: A much larger clone lies a single base off, so this may be a read error. This chain uses TRBV20-1 with TRBJ1-6; TRBD1 agrees at 8 bases. This CDR3 comprises 15 residues. CDR1 is DFQATT and CDR2 is SNEGSKA in the germline V gene (reference sequence). The CDR3 protein is CGARIIGTGNSPLHF. Here the CDR3 DNA reads TGCGGTGCTAGAATTATCGGGACAGGCAATTCACCCCTCCACTTT.

V and J are TRBV29-1 and TRBJ1-4, with 7 bases lining up with TRBD1. Germline V gene lookup returns CDR1 SQVTM and CDR2 ANQGSEA. The CDR3 is made up of 12 amino acids. V trimming: 8 bases; J trimming: 5 bases; junction bases outside the gene matches: 5. The CDR3 region has the DNA TGCAGCCCTGTGGGACAGAATGAAAAACTGTTTTTT. Protein: CSPVGQNEKLFF.

The genes are TRBV24-1 and TRBJ2-7; 7 bases map to TRBD1. V shed 2 bases, J shed 1 base, and the junction held 4 bases outside the gene matches. The germline V gene has CDR1 KGHDR and CDR2 SFDVKD. The CDR3 loop spans 15 amino acids. The CDR3 sequence is CATSDSRQGSYEQYF. The CDR3 coding sequence is TGTGCCACCAGTGATTCCCGACAGGGTTCCTACGAGCAGTACTTC.

J is TRBJ2-7 and V is TRBV10-3; perhaps TRBD2 as D (6 bases). Germline CDR1 is ENHRY and CDR2 is SYGVKD. Trimming stripped 10 bases from V and 0 bases from J, with 22 bases between. The CDR3 loop spans 16 amino acids. The CDR3: CATGEHSGASSYEQYF. In nucleotides, the CDR3 is TGTGCCACTGGCGAACACTCGGGAGCTAGCTCCTACGAGCAGTACTTC.

The CDR3 DNA sequence: TGTGCCACCAGTGACGCGGGGGGGCGAGAGACCCAGTACTTC. Its protein product is CATSDAGGRETQYF. This rearrangement joins TRBV24-1 to TRBJ2-5; TRBD2 matches at 9 bases. This CDR3 is 14 amino acids long. V lost 4 bases, J lost 4 bases, and 3 bases stayed unmatched. CDR1 and CDR2 from the germline V gene are KGHDR and SFDVKD.

The V and J genes are TRBV6-2 or TRBV6-3 and TRBJ1-2; D gene ambiguous. V was cut by 2 bases and J by 6 bases, with 7 bases left in between. Germline V gene data show CDR1 as MNHEY and CDR2 as SVGEGT. This CDR3 comprises 12 residues. Written as DNA, the CDR3 is TGTGCCAGCAGTTACAGGGTTCATGGCTACACCTTC. It codes for CASSYRVHGYTF.

At least ten counts were recorded for this clonotype. The J gene is TRBJ1-1, the V gene TRBV5-8; tentative D call: TRBD1 (5 bases). V gave up 4 bases and J gave up 3 bases, with 13 bases separating them. Germline V gene sequence: CDR1 SGHTS, CDR2 YDEGEE. The length of the CDR3 is 14 residues. The CDR3 spells CASSLSPGYTEAFF. In DNA, the CDR3 is TGTGCCAGCAGCCTCAGCCCAGGGTACACTGAAGCTTTCTTT.

This clonotype was picked up many times. The V call is TRBV7-2, the J call TRBJ2-1; maybe TRBD2 (6 bases). The CDR3 totals 17 residues. Germline CDR1 is SGHTA and CDR2 is FQGNSA. V was trimmed by 5 bases and J by 3 bases, leaving 20 bases between them. As DNA, the CDR3 is TGTGCCAGCAGCCCAACTAGCAAAGGGGTGGTCTACAATGAGCAGTTCTTC. Its protein is CASSPTSKGVVYNEQFF.

The rearrangement uses TRBV11-2 and TRBJ2-1; possibly TRBD1 or TRBD2 for D (6 bases each). The germline gives CDR1 SGHAT, CDR2 FQNNGV. CDR3 length: 14 residues. Trimming removed 7 bases at V and 6 bases at J, with 16 bases between. The CDR3: CASTPGGSGNEQFF. CDR3 in DNA: TGTGCCAGCACCCCCGGGGGCAGCGGCAATGAGCAGTTCTTC.

This sequence joins TRBV15 and TRBJ2-5; D is undetermined. Deletions cut 5 bases from V and 2 bases from J, with 9 bases between. Per the germline V gene, CDR1 is LNHNV and CDR2 is YYDKDF (reference sequence). The CDR3 runs to 13 residues. CDR3 in amino acids: CATSSYTQETQYF. CDR3 bases: TGTGCCACCAGCTCATACACGCAAGAGACCCAGTACTTC.

V is TRBV14 and J is TRBJ2-1; D assignment may be TRBD1 or TRBD2 (6 bases each). Germline lookup yields CDR1 SGHDN and CDR2 FVKESK. With 4 bases removed from V and 8 bases from J, the gap between germline ends came to 15 bases. The length of the CDR3 is 14 residues. The CDR3 DNA reads as TGTGCCAGCAGCCCTCAGAACCGGGGGCATGAGCAGTTCTTC. It specifies CASSPQNRGHEQFF.

The genes are TRBV5-1 and TRBJ2-7; tentatively, D is TRBD2 (5 bases). CDR3 length: 15 residues. V dropped 0 bases and J dropped 5 bases, with 15 bases sitting between them. Looked up from germline, CDR1 is SGHRS and CDR2 is YFSETQ. CDR3 nucleotide sequence: TGCGCCAGCAGCTTGGCTTCGTCTAGCCTCCACGAGCAGTACTTC. It is translated as CASSLASSSLHEQYF. The full variable domain, with the rest looked up from reference TRBV5-1 and TRBJ2-7, is KAGVTQTPRYLIKTRGQQVTLSCSPISGHRSVSWYQQTPGQGLQFLFEYFSETQRNKGNFPGRFSGRQFSNSRSEMNVSTLELGDSALYLCASSLASSSLHEQYFGPGTRLTVT.

The chain combines TRBV19 with TRBJ2-1, with D possibly being TRBD2 (6 bases). CDR3 length: 14 residues. Germline CDR1 and CDR2: LNHDA and SQIVND (reference sequence). V lost 3 bases and J lost 8, with 14 bases in between. The CDR3 DNA reads TGTGCCAGTAGTATGCGGGACTGGCGAGATGAGCAGTTCTTC. Amino acids: CASSMRDWRDEQFF.

The rearrangement uses TRBV10-2 and TRBJ1-1; no clear D. The CDR3 runs 15 residues. V shed 7 bases and J shed 1 base, with 16 bases lying between them. CDR1 and CDR2 (germline): WSHSY, SAAADI. CDR3 sequence reads: CASNLDGAGNTEAFF. The CDR3 bases are TGCGCCAGCAATCTAGACGGAGCAGGGAACACTGAAGCTTTCTTT.

This clonotype was counted at least ten times. This chain connects TRBV25-1 to TRBJ2-5; D is possibly TRBD1 (6 bases). Looked up from germline, CDR1 is MGHDK and CDR2 is SYGVNS. Trimming removed 5 bases at V and 5 bases at J, with 21 bases between. The CDR3 consists of 16 residues. The CDR3 protein is CASSYGQTSAGETQYF. DNA of the CDR3: TGTGCCAGCAGTTACGGACAGACCAGTGCGGGCGAGACCCAGTACTTC.